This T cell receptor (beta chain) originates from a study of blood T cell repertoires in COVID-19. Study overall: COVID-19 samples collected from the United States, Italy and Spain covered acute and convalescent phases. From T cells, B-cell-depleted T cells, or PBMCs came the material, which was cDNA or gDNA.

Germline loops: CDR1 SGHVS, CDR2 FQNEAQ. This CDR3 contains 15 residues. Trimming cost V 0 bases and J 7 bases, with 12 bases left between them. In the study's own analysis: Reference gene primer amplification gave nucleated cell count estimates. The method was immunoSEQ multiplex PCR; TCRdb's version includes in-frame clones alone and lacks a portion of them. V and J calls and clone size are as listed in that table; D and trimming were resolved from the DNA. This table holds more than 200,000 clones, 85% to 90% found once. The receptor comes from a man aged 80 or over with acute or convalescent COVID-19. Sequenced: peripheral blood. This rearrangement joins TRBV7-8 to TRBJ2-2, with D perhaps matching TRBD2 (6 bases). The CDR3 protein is CASSLAGGWGGELFF. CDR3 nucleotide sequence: TGTGCCAGCAGCTTAGCGGGAGGTTGGGGCGGGGAGCTGTTTTTT. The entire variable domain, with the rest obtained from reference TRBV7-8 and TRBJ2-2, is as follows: GAGVSQSPRYKVAKRGQDVALRCDPISGHVSLFWYQQALGQGPEFLTYFQNEAQLDKSGLPSDRFFAERPEGSVSTLKIQRTQQEDSAVYLCASSLAGGWGGELFFGEGSRLTVL.